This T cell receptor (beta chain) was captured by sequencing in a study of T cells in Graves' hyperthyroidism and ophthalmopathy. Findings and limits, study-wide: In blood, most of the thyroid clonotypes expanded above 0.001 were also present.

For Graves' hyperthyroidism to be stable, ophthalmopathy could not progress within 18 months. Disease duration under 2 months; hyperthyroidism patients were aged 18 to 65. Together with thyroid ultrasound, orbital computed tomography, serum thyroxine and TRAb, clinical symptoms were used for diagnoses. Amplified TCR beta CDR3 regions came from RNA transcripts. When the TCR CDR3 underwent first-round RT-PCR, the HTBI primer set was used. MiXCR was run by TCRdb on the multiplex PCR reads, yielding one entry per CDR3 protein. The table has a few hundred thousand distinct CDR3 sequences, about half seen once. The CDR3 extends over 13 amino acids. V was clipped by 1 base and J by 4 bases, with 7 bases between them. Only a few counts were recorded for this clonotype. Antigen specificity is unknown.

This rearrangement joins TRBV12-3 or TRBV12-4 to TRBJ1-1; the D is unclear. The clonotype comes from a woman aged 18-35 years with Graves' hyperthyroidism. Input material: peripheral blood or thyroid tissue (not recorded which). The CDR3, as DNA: TGTGCCAGCAGTTTAGGGGCGGGCACTGAAGCTTTCTTT. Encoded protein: CASSLGAGTEAFF.